These 10 T cell receptor beta chains were sequenced from one sample in a study of blood T cells in healthy people across ages. A J-beta primer mix and a sample-barcoded 5' primer were used in a second PCR of roughly 7 to 12 cycles. TCRdb redid the calling of the 5' RACE reads with MiXCR, one entry per CDR3 protein. The sample shows about 1,400,000 distinct CDR3 sequences, 42% of them seen only once. Material for sequencing was blood. The source is a woman aged 18-30 years in good health.

The V gene is TRBV12-5, the J gene TRBJ2-3; 10 bases fit TRBD1. CDR1 LGHNT and CDR2 FRNRAP come from the germline V gene. The J segment lost 2 bases and the V segment lost 5 bases, leaving 4 bases of the junction unmatched. The CDR3 has 15 amino acids. CDR3 DNA: TGTGCTAGTGGTGCCGGGACAGGGGACACAGATACGCAGTATTTT. It specifies CASGAGTGDTDTQYF.

The rearrangement uses TRBV12-3 or TRBV12-4 and TRBJ2-7, with TRBD1 identical over 10 bases. The CDR3 extends over 14 amino acids. J lost 3 bases, V lost 5 bases, and 4 bases had no gene match. Here the CDR3 DNA reads TGTGCCAGCAGTCACGGACAGGGGGACTACGAGCAGTACTTC. Residues: CASSHGQGDYEQYF.

This clonotype was counted between two and nine times. The chain recombines TRBV7-2 with TRBJ1-1; no reliable D call. With 5 bases removed from V and 1 base from J, the gap between germline ends came to 14 bases. Germline CDR1 is SGHTA and CDR2 is FQGNSA. This CDR3 comprises 15 residues. CDR3 nucleotides: TGTGCCAGCAGCCTCCAGACGGTTCCGAACACTGAAGCTTTCTTT. Its translation is CASSLQTVPNTEAFF.

The chain employs TRBV5-1 and TRBJ2-3; 11 nucleotides align to TRBD2. The CDR3 spans 17 residues. Germline trimming cut 0 bases from V and 2 bases from J; bases unmatched to any gene: 5. Per germline, CDR1 SGHRS and CDR2 YFSETQ. DNA of the CDR3: TGCGCCAGCAGCTTGGGGGGGACTAGCGGACACACAGATACGCAGTATTTT. This gives the protein CASSLGGTSGHTDTQYF.

This clonotype appeared once. V is TRBV12-3 or TRBV12-4 and J is TRBJ2-2; 7 bases align to TRBD2. The CDR3 spans 15 residues. J was trimmed by 2 bases and V by 3 bases; bases with no gene match: 3. Here the CDR3 DNA reads TGTGCCAGCAGTTTGACTAGCCTCAACACCGGGGAGCTGTTTTTT. The encoded protein is CASSLTSLNTGELFF.

This clonotype was seen once. This chain connects TRBV12-3 or TRBV12-4 to TRBJ1-5, with 8 bases identical to TRBD1. The V segment lost 5 bases and the J segment 0 bases; nucleotides outside the gene matches: 12. The length of the CDR3 is 18 residues. CDR3 loop: CASSPQGVGGISNQPQHF. For the CDR3, the DNA is TGTGCCAGCAGTCCACAGGGGGTTGGGGGTATTAGCAATCAGCCCCAGCATTTT.

About this clonotype itself: A junction end diverges from the germline sequence, so it may reflect a read error. The rearrangement links TRBV5-1 to TRBJ2-5, with D perhaps matching TRBD1 (5 bases). CDR3 length equals 14 residues. Germline CDR1 reads SGHRS; CDR2 reads YFSETQ. Here the CDR3 reads CAGSLEGVQETQYF. The CDR3 bases are TGCGCCGGCAGCTTGGAAGGGGTACAAGAGACCCAGTACTTC.

The chain recombines TRBV5-1 with TRBJ1-6, with a tentative D call TRBD1 (6 bases). Germline V gene data show CDR1 as SGHRS and CDR2 as YFSETQ. The CDR3 loop spans 18 amino acids. V lost 2 bases and J lost 6, with 21 bases in between. CDR3 bases: TGCGCCAGCAGCTTACTCCCACCCAGACAGGAGATTAATTCACCCCTCCACTTT. Its translation is CASSLLPPRQEINSPLHF.

This clonotype has just a few counts. In nucleotides, the CDR3 is TGCGCCAGCAAACCTGGGACTCAAGAGACCCAGTACTTC. It specifies CASKPGTQETQYF. V usage is TRBV5-1 and J usage is TRBJ2-5; a possible D gene is TRBD2 (6 bases). Looked up from germline, CDR1 is SGHRS and CDR2 is YFSETQ. The length of the CDR3 is 13 residues. V lost 6 bases and J 2 bases, leaving 11 bases between the germline ends.

This clonotype appeared a few times. This chain connects TRBV12-3 or TRBV12-4 to TRBJ1-2; D gene ambiguous. The CDR3 has 14 residues. Trimming cost V 2 bases and J 0 bases, with 7 bases left between them. The DNA for the CDR3 is TGTGCCAGCAGTTTAAGGGATACTAACTATGGCTACACCTTC. This sequence encodes CASSLRDTNYGYTF.